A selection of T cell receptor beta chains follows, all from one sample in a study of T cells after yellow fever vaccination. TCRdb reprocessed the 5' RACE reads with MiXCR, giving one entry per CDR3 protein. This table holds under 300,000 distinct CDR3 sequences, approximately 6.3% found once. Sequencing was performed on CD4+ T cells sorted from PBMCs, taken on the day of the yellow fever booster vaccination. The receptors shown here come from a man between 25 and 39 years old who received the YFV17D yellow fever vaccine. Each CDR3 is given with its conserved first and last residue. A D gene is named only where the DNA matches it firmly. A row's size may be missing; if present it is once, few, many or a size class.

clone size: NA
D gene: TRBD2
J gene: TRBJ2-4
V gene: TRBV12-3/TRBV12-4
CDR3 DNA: TGTGCCAGCAGGATTAGCGGGAGAGGCATTCAGTACTTC
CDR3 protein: CASRISGRGIQYF

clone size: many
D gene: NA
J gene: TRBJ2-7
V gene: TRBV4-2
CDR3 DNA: TGTGCCAGCAGCCATGCACAGGGAAGCGAGCAGTACTTC
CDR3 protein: CASSHAQGSEQYF

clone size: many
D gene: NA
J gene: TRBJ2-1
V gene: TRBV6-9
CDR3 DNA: TGTGCCAGCACTACACCGACTCCGAACCTTACCAATGAGCAGTTCTTC
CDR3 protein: CASTTPTPNLTNEQFF

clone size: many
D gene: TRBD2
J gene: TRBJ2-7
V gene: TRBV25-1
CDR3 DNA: TGTGCCAGCAGGCCTAGCGGGTCCTACGAGCAGTACTTC
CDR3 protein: CASRPSGSYEQYF

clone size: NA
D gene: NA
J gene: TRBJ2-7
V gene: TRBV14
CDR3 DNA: TGTGCCAGCAGCCGAATTGGTTCCTACGAGCAGTACTTC
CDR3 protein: CASSRIGSYEQYF

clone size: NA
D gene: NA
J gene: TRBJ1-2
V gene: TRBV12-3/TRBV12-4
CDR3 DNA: TGTGCCAGCAGTTTGTCGTATGGCTACACCTTC
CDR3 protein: CASSLSYGYTF

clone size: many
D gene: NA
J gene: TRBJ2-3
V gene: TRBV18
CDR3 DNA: TGTGCCAGCTCACCGCTCGCTATCACAGATACGCAGTATTTT
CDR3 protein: CASSPLAITDTQYF

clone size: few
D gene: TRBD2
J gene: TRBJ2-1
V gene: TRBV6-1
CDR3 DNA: TGTGCCAGCACTCGGGGGGGGACCGGGGGCAATGAGCAGTTCTTC
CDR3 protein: CASTRGGTGGNEQFF

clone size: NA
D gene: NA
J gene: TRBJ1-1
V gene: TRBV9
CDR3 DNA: TGTGCCAGCAGCGTAGAGTCTAGGGTCGGCGTCCTGTGGGGCACTGAAGCTTTCTTT
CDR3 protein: CASSVESRVGVLWGTEAFF

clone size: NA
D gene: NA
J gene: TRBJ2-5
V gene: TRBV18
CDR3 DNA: TGTGCCAGCTCACCACTTGGGACGAATGAAGAGACCCAGTACTTC
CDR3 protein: CASSPLGTNEETQYF

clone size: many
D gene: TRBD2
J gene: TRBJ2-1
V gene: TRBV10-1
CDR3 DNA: TGCGCCAGCAGTGATGGCGCGGGAGGTTCCTACAATGAGCAGTTCTTC
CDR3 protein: CASSDGAGGSYNEQFF

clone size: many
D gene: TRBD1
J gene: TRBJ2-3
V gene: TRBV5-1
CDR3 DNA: TGCGCCAGCAGCTTGTGGGGACAGGGAGATACGCAGTATTTT
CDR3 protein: CASSLWGQGDTQYF

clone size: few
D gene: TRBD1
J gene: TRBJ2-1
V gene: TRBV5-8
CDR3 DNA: TGTGCCAGCAGTATGCCGGGACAGGGGGTGAATGAGCAGTTCTTC
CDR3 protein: CASSMPGQGVNEQFF

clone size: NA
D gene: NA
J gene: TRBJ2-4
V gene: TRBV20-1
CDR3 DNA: TGCAGTGCTCTCCGGGGTGGGGCCAAAAACATTCAGTACTTC
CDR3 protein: CSALRGGAKNIQYF

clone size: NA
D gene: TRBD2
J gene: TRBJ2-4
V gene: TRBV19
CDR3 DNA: TGTGCCAGTAGTCTGACTAGCGGGAAGCAAAACATTCAGTACTTC
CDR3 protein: CASSLTSGKQNIQYF

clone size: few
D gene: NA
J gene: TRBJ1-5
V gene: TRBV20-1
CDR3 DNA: TGCAGTGCTAGAGATTCAGGACAGCCTAATCAGCCCCAGCATTTT
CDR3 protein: CSARDSGQPNQPQHF

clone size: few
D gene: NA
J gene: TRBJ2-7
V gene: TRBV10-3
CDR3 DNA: TGTGCCATCCAGTCGCACTACGAGCAGTACTTC
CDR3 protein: CAIQSHYEQYF

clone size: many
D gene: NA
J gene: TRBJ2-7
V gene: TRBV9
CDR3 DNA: TGTGCCAGCAGCGTAGGGGTCGGGAGTGCGTACGAGCAGTACTTC
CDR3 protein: CASSVGVGSAYEQYF

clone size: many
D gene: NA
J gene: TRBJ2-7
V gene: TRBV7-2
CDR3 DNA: TGTGCAACCCGTCTGGCCGCTTCCTACGAGCAGTACTTC
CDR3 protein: CATRLAASYEQYF

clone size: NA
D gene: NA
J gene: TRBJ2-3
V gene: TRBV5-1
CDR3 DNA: TGCGCCAGCAGCGTAACCAGTGATACGCAGTATTTT
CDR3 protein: CASSVTSDTQYF

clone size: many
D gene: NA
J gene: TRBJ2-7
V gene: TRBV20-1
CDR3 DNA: TGCAGTGCTAGAGCTCGCGGGGCCTACGAGCAGTACTTC
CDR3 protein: CSARARGAYEQYF

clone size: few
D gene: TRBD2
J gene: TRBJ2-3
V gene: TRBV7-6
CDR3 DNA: TGTGCCAGCAGCCAACTCGGGGGGGATACGCAGTATTTT
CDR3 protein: CASSQLGGDTQYF

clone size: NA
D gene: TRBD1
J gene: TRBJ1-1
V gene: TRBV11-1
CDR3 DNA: TGTGCCAGCAGCTTAGAGACAGGGTCTGAAGCTTTCTTT
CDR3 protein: CASSLETGSEAFF

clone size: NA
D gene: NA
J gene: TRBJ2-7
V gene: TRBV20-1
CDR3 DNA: TGCAGTGCCGAGGACACCTACGAGCAGTACTTC
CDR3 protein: CSAEDTYEQYF

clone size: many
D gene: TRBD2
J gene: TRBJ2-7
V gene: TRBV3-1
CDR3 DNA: TGTGCCAGCAGCCAAGACGGGACTAGCGGTACCTACGAGCAGTACTTC
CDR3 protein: CASSQDGTSGTYEQYF

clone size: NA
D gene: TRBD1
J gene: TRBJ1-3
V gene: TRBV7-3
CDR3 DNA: TGTGCCAGCAGCCCGACGGGACAGGGTTCTGGAAACACCATATATTTT
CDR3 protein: CASSPTGQGSGNTIYF

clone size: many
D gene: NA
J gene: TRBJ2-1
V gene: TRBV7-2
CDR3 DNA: TGTGCCAGCAGTGGCAGAGGCCTCAATGAGCAGTTCTTC
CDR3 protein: CASSGRGLNEQFF

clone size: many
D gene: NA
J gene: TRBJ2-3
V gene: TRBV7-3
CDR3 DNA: TGTGCCAGCAGCTTAACGAGTCGGGACACGGGGAGCCCCTCTTTCTTGACTACGCAGTATTTT
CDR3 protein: CASSLTSRDTGSPSFLTTQYF

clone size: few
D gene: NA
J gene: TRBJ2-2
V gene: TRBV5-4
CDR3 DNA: TGTGCCATCACCCTCGTGACTGGAAACACCGGGGAGCTGTTTTTT
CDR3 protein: CAITLVTGNTGELFF

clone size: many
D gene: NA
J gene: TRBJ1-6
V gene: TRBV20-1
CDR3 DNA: TGCAGTGCTAGACCCCAACAGGAATCACCCCTCCACTTT
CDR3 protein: CSARPQQESPLHF

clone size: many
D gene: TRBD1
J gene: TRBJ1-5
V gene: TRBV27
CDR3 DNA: TGTGCCAGCAGTTACAGGGGGAATCAGCCCCAGCATTTT
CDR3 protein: CASSYRGNQPQHF

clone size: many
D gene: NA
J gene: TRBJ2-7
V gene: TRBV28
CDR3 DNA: TGTGCCAGCAGTTCCCCCCAGGTGGGATTCTACGAGCAGTACTTC
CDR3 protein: CASSSPQVGFYEQYF

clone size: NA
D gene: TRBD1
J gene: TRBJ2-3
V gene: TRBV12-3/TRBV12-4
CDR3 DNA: TGTGCCAGCAGTTTTAGTCAGGGGGTAGATACGCAGTATTTT
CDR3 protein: CASSFSQGVDTQYF

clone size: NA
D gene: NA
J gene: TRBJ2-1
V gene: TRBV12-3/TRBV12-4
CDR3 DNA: TGTGCCAGCAGTCGAACCTCCGATGAGCAGTTCTTC
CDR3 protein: CASSRTSDEQFF

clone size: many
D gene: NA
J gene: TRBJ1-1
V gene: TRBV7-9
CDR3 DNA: TGTGCCAGCAGCCCACAACAGACTGAAGCTTTCTTT
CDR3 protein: CASSPQQTEAFF

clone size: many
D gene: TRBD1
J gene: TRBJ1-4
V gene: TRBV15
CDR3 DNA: TGTGCCACCAGCAGATTTGGGACAGGGAGAAACCGACTGTTTTTT
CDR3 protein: CATSRFGTGRNRLFF

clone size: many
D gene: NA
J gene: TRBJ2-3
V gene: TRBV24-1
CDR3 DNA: TGTGCCACCAGTGCTGGTAGCGGAACTACGCAGTATTTT
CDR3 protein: CATSAGSGTTQYF

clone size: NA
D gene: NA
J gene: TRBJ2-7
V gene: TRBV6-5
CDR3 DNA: TGTGCCAGCAGTTACTCCTTTGCATCGTACGAGCAGTACTTC
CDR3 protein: CASSYSFASYEQYF

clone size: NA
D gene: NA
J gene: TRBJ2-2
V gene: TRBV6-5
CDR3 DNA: TGTGCCAGCAGTTCGGGAAGCTTAGTAAGGGAGCTGTTTTTT
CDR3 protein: CASSSGSLVRELFF

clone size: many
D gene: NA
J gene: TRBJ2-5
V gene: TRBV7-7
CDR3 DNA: TGTGCCAGCAGCTTAGCGGCCCCAGGCGCAGGAGAGACCCAGTACTTC
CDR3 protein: CASSLAAPGAGETQYF

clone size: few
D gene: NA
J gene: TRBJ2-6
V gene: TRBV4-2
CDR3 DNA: TGTGCCAGCAGCCAAGAGGCGGGGTCTGGGGCCAACGTCCTGACTTTC
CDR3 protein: CASSQEAGSGANVLTF

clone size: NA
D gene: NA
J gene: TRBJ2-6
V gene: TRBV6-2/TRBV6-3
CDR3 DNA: TGTGCCAGCAGTGACTACCTCTCTGGGGCCAACGTCCTGACTTTC
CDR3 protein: CASSDYLSGANVLTF

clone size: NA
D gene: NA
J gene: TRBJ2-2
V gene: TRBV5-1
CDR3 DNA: TGCGCCAGCAGCTCTGGACATACGAACACCGGGGAGCTGTTTTTT
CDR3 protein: CASSSGHTNTGELFF

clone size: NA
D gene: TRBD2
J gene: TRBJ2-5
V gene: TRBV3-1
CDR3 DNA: TGTGCCAGCAGACCAGCGGGAGGGCCCGTTATAGGGACCCAGTACTTC
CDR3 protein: CASRPAGGPVIGTQYF

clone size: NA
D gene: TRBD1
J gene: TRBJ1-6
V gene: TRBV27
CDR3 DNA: TGTGCCAGCAGGACAGGGGGTCGGTCCTATAATTCACCCCTCCACTTT
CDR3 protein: CASRTGGRSYNSPLHF

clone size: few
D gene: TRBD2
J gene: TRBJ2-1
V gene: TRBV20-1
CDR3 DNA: TGCAGTGCTACTGAACCGACTAGCGGGACCGGTGAGCAGTTCTTC
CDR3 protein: CSATEPTSGTGEQFF

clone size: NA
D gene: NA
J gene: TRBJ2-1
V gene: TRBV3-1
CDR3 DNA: TGTGCCAGCTGCCGGGAGTACTTTCTGCGCAATGAGCAGTTCTTC
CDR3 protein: CASCREYFLRNEQFF

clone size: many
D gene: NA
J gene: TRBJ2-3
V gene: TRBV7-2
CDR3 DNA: TGTGCCAGCAGCCAATTACTAGCCCAGTCTGCGCAGTATTTT
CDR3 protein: CASSQLLAQSAQYF

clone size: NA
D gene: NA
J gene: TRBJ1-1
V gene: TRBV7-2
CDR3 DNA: TGTGCCAGCAGCCAAGTTTTCCAAACTGAAGCTTTCTTT
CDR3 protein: CASSQVFQTEAFF

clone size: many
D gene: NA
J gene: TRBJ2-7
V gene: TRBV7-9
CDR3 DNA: TGTGCCAGCCACCGGTCCCAGGGCTCCTACGAGCAGTACTTC
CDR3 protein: CASHRSQGSYEQYF

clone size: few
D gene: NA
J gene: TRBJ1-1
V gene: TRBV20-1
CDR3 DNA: TGCAGTGCTAGTCAGTCATCCACGAACACTGAAGCTTTCTTT
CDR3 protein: CSASQSSTNTEAFF

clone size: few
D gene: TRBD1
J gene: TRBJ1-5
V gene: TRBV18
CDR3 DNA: TGTGCCAGCTCACTGGGACAGAGAGTGAATCAGCCCCAGCATTTT
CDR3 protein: CASSLGQRVNQPQHF

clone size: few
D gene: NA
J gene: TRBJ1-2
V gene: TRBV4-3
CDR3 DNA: TGCGCCAGCAGCCAAGATCCCCGACAGCCCTATGGCTACACCTTC
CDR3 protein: CASSQDPRQPYGYTF

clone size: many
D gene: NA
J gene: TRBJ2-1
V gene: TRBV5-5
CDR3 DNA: TGTGCCAGCAGCTCTTCTCCTGACCCCGGGGACCTGTACAATGAGCAGTTCTTC
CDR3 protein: CASSSSPDPGDLYNEQFF

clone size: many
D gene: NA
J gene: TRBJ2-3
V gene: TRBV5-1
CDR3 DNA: TGCGCCAGCAGCTCCAACCCGGGGAAGGATACGCAGTATTTT
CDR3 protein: CASSSNPGKDTQYF